The 19 T cell receptor beta chains in this list originate from one sample, sequenced in a study of Graves' ophthalmopathy and Graves' hyperthyroidism. Amplifying from RNA transcripts, the study obtained TCR beta CDR3 regions. In the first round, RT-PCR was carried out with HTBI primers, and a multiplex PCR formed the second round. Each CDR3 protein gets one entry after TCRdb re-called the multiplex PCR reads with MiXCR. Of roughly 500,000 distinct CDR3 sequences listed, around 14% were seen once; the top ten hold 9.8%. The sample comprised blood. All receptors come from a woman aged 25 to 45 with Graves' ophthalmopathy.

V usage is TRBV11-2 and J usage is TRBJ2-2; a weak D match, TRBD2 (6 bases). The CDR3 length is 14 residues. Trimming took 5 bases from V and 5 from J, leaving 12 bases between them. The germline gives CDR1 SGHAT, CDR2 FQNNGV. The CDR3 region has the DNA TGTGCCAGCAGCCGCCTAGCGAGGACCGGGGAGCTGTTTTTT. This gives the protein CASSRLARTGELFF.

This chain uses TRBV3-1 with TRBJ2-2, with unresolved D. V was clipped by 4 bases and J by 3 bases, with 15 bases between them. This CDR3 is built from 16 residues. Germline values: CDR1 LGHDT, CDR2 YNNKEL (reference sequence). In nucleotides, the CDR3 is TGTGCCAGCAGCCCCCTCGACACCCTATACACCGGGGAGCTGTTTTTT. It is translated as CASSPLDTLYTGELFF.

The table lists this clonotype with many counts. The chain uses TRBV5-1 and TRBJ1-1; D might be TRBD1 (6 bases). There are 14 residues in the CDR3. Germline CDR1 reads SGHRS; CDR2 reads YFSETQ. With 0 bases removed from V and 4 bases from J, the gap between germline ends came to 10 bases. CDR3 region: CASSLEGVGTEAFF. Here the CDR3 DNA reads TGCGCCAGCAGCTTGGAGGGGGTGGGCACTGAAGCTTTCTTT.

The V and J genes are TRBV6-5 and TRBJ2-7; 12 positions agree with TRBD2. Losses at the gene ends were 2 bases for V and 5 bases for J; bases not matched to a gene: 7. The CDR3 is made up of 16 amino acids. CDR1 is MNHEY and CDR2 is SVGAGI in the germline V gene. CDR3 bases: TGTGCCAGCAGTTACCACCATAGGACTAGCGGGAACGAGCAGTACTTC. Translated: CASSYHHRTSGNEQYF.

This clonotype was seen a handful of times. This chain joins TRBV30 and TRBJ1-2, with D possibly TRBD1 on 6 matching bases. This CDR3 has 13 residues. Germline V lookup: CDR1 GTSNPN, CDR2 SVGIG (reference sequence). The V gene lost 3 bases and the J gene lost 8 bases, with 16 bases spanning the gap. CDR3 sequence (DNA): TGTGCCTGGAGCAACGGGGGGCCGCGGGGCTACACCTTC. Protein product: CAWSNGGPRGYTF.

The rearrangement joins TRBV29-1 to TRBJ1-2; D is perhaps TRBD1 (5 bases). The CDR3 totals 13 residues. V was trimmed by 3 bases and J by 6 bases, leaving 14 bases between them. The germline CDR1 and CDR2 sequences are SQVTM and ANQGSEA. CDR3 loop: CSVDRDGNHGYTF. The CDR3 DNA follows: TGCAGCGTTGACAGGGATGGGAATCATGGCTACACCTTC. The full variable domain, its missing parts supplied by reference TRBV29-1 and TRBJ1-2, is SAVISQKPSRDICQRGTSLTIQCQVDSQVTMMFWYRQQPGQSLTLIATANQGSEATYESGFVIDKFPISRPNLTFSTLTVSNMSPEDSSIYLCSVDRDGNHGYTFGSGTRLTVV.

This clonotype was observed many times. The rearrangement uses TRBV5-1 and TRBJ2-5; 10 bases agree with TRBD1. V trimming: 3 bases; J trimming: 4 bases; junction bases outside the gene matches: 6. Germline-derived CDR1 and CDR2 are SGHRS and YFSETQ. The CDR3 sequence is 15 residues long. CDR3 in amino acids: CASSWTGTGAETQYF. The CDR3 DNA reads TGCGCCAGCAGCTGGACCGGGACAGGGGCAGAGACCCAGTACTTC. Using reference TRBV5-1 and TRBJ2-5 for the parts outside the CDR3, the full variable domain is KAGVTQTPRYLIKTRGQQVTLSCSPISGHRSVSWYQQTPGQGLQFLFEYFSETQRNKGNFPGRFSGRQFSNSRSEMNVSTLELGDSALYLCASSWTGTGAETQYFGPGTRLLVL.

This clonotype was counted ten times or more. The gene calls are TRBV7-9 and TRBJ2-7; D is uncertain. The V and J ends lost 3 bases and 0 bases respectively, with 12 bases between them. The CDR3 contains 15 residues. Germline V gene sequence: CDR1 SEHNR, CDR2 FQNEAQ (reference sequence). In DNA form, the CDR3 reads TGTGCCAGCAGCTTCCTAGGACGGAACTCCTACGAGCAGTACTTC. Translating it yields CASSFLGRNSYEQYF.

This clonotype was observed at least ten times. In DNA, the CDR3 is TGCAGTGCGGAGCAGCAGACCCTACCCGAGCAGTACTTC. Amino acids: CSAEQQTLPEQYF. V is TRBV20-1 and J is TRBJ2-7; no definite D call. CDR1 and CDR2 (germline): DFQATT, SNEGSKA (reference sequence). V lost 6 bases to trimming and J lost 6 bases, with 18 bases between them. There are 13 residues in the CDR3.

This clonotype was seen repeatedly, ten times or more. This chain connects TRBV28 to TRBJ1-1; the D gene is possibly TRBD1 (6 bases). The germline V and J ends were trimmed by 1 base and 0 bases, with 12 bases remaining between them. This CDR3 is 16 amino acids long. Germline V gene lookup returns CDR1 MDHEN and CDR2 SYDVKM. CDR3 sequence: CASSLSGGGLNTEAFF. The CDR3 DNA sequence: TGTGCCAGCAGTTTATCGGGAGGGGGTTTGAACACTGAAGCTTTCTTT.

The chain has TRBV3-1 and TRBJ1-6; possibly TRBD1 for D (5 bases). Germline V gene data show CDR1 as LGHDT and CDR2 as YNNKEL (reference sequence). The CDR3 sequence is 13 residues long. The V end lost 6 bases, the J end lost 7 bases, and 10 bases lay between the germline ends. This CDR3 reads CASRRSGNSPLHF. The CDR3 bases are TGTGCCAGCAGACGATCAGGGAATTCACCCCTCCACTTT.

This clonotype came up many times. The rearrangement joins TRBV2 to TRBJ1-1; D not certain. The germline V gene has CDR1 SNHLY and CDR2 FYNNEI. CDR3 size: 14 residues. V lost 7 bases and J lost 1, with 13 bases in between. The CDR3 protein is CASTRGLRNTEAFF. CDR3 coding DNA: TGTGCCAGCACTCGGGGTCTTAGGAACACTGAAGCTTTCTTT.

This clonotype has ten or more counts. V and J are TRBV6-5 and TRBJ2-7; perhaps TRBD2 as D (6 bases). The germline V gene encodes CDR1 MNHEY and CDR2 SVGAGI. The CDR3 has 15 residues. V shed 7 bases and J shed 0 bases, with 16 bases lying between them. The CDR3 reads CASTAGTEPSYEQYF. The CDR3 DNA reads TGTGCCAGCACCGCGGGGACCGAGCCCTCCTACGAGCAGTACTTC.

This clonotype occurred many times. This chain uses TRBV11-2 with TRBJ1-2; D is undetermined. This CDR3 is built from 13 residues. Trimming pared 5 bases from V and 4 bases from J, leaving 11 bases between. Germline values: CDR1 SGHAT, CDR2 FQNNGV. The CDR3 loop is CASSPRRRYGYTF. In DNA, the CDR3 is TGTGCCAGCAGCCCCCGGAGGCGCTATGGCTACACCTTC.

This clonotype was counted many times. V is TRBV19 and J is TRBJ1-5; D uncertain. The length of the CDR3 is 15 residues. With 1 base removed from V and 5 bases from J, the gap between germline ends came to 12 bases. Germline assignment: CDR1 LNHDA and CDR2 SQIVND (reference sequence). In DNA form, the CDR3 reads TGTGCCAGTAGTATAGGTACCCGGTATTATCAGCCCCAGCATTTT. Translated: CASSIGTRYYQPQHF.

The J gene is TRBJ1-5, the V gene TRBV12-3 or TRBV12-4; D remains ambiguous. The CDR3 is 13 amino acids. Trimming removed 3 bases at V and 6 bases at J, with 9 bases between. DNA for the CDR3: TGTGCCAGCAGTTTGTCAGCCGGTCAGCCCCAGCATTTT. Translated: CASSLSAGQPQHF.

Only a few counts were recorded for this clonotype. This chain links TRBV20-1 with TRBJ2-7; 11 nucleotides line up with TRBD2. Germline CDR1 DFQATT, CDR2 SNEGSKA (reference sequence). The J segment lost 6 bases and the V segment lost 6 bases, leaving 22 bases of the junction unmatched. The CDR3 contains 18 residues. CDR3 region: CSALTGTSGNLQSFEQYF. The DNA of the CDR3 is TGCAGTGCCTTGACCGGGACTAGCGGAAACCTCCAGAGTTTCGAGCAGTACTTC.

This clonotype was seen repeatedly, ten times or more. The rearrangement links TRBV24-1 to TRBJ2-7, with 7 positions matching TRBD1. Looked up from germline, CDR1 is KGHDR and CDR2 is SFDVKD. Trimming removed 3 bases from V and 2 bases from J; junction bases left unmatched: 9. This CDR3 has 16 residues. CDR3 in DNA: TGTGCCACCAGTGATCCCACGACGGACAGGCCCTACGAGCAGTACTTC. Its protein is CATSDPTTDRPYEQYF.

This clonotype was seen at least ten times. The CDR3 loop is CASSLLSDYGYTF. DNA for the CDR3: TGTGCCAGCAGCTTACTTTCAGACTATGGCTACACCTTC. The chain carries TRBV11-3 and TRBJ1-2; D is uncertain. Germline V gene lookup returns CDR1 SGHNT and CDR2 YENEEA. The germline V and J ends were trimmed by 2 bases and 3 bases, with 7 bases remaining between them. The CDR3 extends over 13 amino acids.